This entry concerns a single T cell receptor beta chain. A read error may account for a junction end that differs from germline. This sample was taken from a study of blood T cell repertoires in COVID-19. Study information: Italy, Spain and the United States were the sources of the convalescent and acute COVID-19 samples. Sample material is recorded as cDNA or gDNA derived from T cells, B-cell-depleted T cells, or PBMCs.

In the authors' workflow: Scientists estimated how many nucleated cells there were by amplifying reference gene primers. The protocol was immunoSEQ multiplex PCR, while the TCRdb copy is restricted to in-frame clones and leaves out a portion. V and J calls and clone size are copied from that table; D and trimming were computed from the DNA. The table lists 140,000 or so clones, 85% to 90% of them singletons. The CDR3 extends over 14 amino acids. Germline V lookup: CDR1 MNHEY, CDR2 SMNVEV (reference sequence). The chain has TRBV27 and TRBJ2-2; weak D call: TRBD2 (6 bases). This receptor was taken from a woman in her fifties or sixties with active COVID-19. The sample was peripheral blood. The CDR3 bases are TGTGCCGGCAGGAGGGCACCTAACACCGGGGAGCTGTTTTTT. It specifies CAGRRAPNTGELFF.